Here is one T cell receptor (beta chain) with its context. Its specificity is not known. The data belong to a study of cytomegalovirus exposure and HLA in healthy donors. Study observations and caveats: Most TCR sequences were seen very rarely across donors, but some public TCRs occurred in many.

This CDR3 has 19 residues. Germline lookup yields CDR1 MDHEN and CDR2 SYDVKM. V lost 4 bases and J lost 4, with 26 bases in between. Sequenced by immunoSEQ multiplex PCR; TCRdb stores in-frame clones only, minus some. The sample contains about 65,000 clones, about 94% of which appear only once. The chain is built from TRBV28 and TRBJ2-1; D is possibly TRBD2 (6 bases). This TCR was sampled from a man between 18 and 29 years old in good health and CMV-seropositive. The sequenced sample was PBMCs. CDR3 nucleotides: TGTGCCAGCAGTTCCCTTCCGCGGGGCCAATCAAGAAAATACAATGAGCAGTTCTTC. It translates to CASSSLPRGQSRKYNEQFF.